This is a list of T cell receptor beta chains from one sample in a study of blood T cell repertoires in COVID-19. Libraries were prepared by immunoSEQ multiplex PCR; TCRdb keeps only in-frame clonotypes and omits some of them. The profile shows about 160,000 clones, over 70% of them singletons. The sequenced sample was peripheral blood. The receptors were gathered from a man between 65 and 79 years old with acute or convalescent COVID-19. Both conserved end residues are part of each CDR3. A D gene is named only where the DNA matches it firmly. Not all rows give a size; the values are once, few, many and, for expanded clones, a class.

v_call	j_call	clone_size	d_call	cdr3_aa	cdr3_nt
TRBV6-5	TRBJ1-2	.	.	CASSYRTENGYTF	TGTGCCAGCAGTTATAGGACAGAAAATGGCTACACCTTC
TRBV6-5	TRBJ1-3	.	.	CASSYGAGAGNTIYF	TGTGCCAGCAGTTACGGGGCAGGGGCTGGAAACACCATATATTTT
TRBV5-1	TRBJ2-2	.	.	CASSGTTNTGELFF	TGCGCCAGCTCCGGGACAACGAACACCGGGGAGCTGTTTTTT
TRBV28	TRBJ1-2	.	.	CASSSPPGVYGYTF	TGTGCCAGCAGTTCCCCCCCGGGGGTTTATGGCTACACCTTC
TRBV2	TRBJ1-1	.	TRBD1	CASRSGTGINTEAFF	TGTGCCAGCAGATCCGGGACAGGGATTAACACTGAAGCTTTCTTT
TRBV19	TRBJ1-1	.	.	CAAGNTEAFF	TGTGCCGCAGGAAACACTGAAGCTTTCTTT
TRBV27	TRBJ2-5	.	TRBD1	CASSPRDRGGTQYF	TGTGCCAGCAGTCCTCGGGACAGGGGGGGGACCCAGTACTTC
TRBV12-3/TRBV12-4	TRBJ2-7	.	.	CASSLTVYYEQYF	TGTGCCAGCAGTTTAACGGTATACTACGAGCAGTACTTC
TRBV2	TRBJ2-7	.	.	CATRQEIDSYEQYF	TGTGCCACCCGACAGGAGATCGACTCCTACGAGCAGTACTTC
TRBV24-1	TRBJ1-4	.	.	CATAARSEEKLFF	TGTGCCACGGCGGCGAGATCCGAGGAAAAACTGTTTTTT
TRBV5-1	TRBJ2-7	.	TRBD2	CASSLDRLAGSYEQYF	TGCGCCAGCAGCTTGGACCGACTAGCGGGAAGCTACGAGCAGTACTTC
TRBV4-2	TRBJ1-4	.	.	CASSQDPGTNEKLFF	TGTGCCAGCAGCCAAGATCCCGGGACTAATGAAAAACTGTTTTTT
TRBV15	TRBJ2-7	.	TRBD2	CATSRDRGLAESYEQYF	TGTGCCACCAGCAGAGATCGGGGACTAGCGGAATCCTACGAGCAGTACTTC
TRBV28	TRBJ1-5	.	.	CASRPGGGSQPQHF	TGTGCCAGCAGGCCGGGGGGGGGTAGTCAGCCCCAGCATTTT
TRBV9	TRBJ1-6	many	.	CASSVRQTDSPLHF	TGTGCCAGCAGCGTCCGACAGACCGATTCACCCCTCCACTTT
TRBV9	TRBJ1-2	.	TRBD1	CASSVGAGGAFGYTF	TGTGCCAGCAGCGTAGGGGCAGGGGGCGCGTTTGGCTACACCTTC
TRBV3-1/TRBV3-2	TRBJ2-3	few	.	CASSQDDAGVDTQYF	TGTGCCAGCAGCCAAGACGACGCGGGTGTAGATACGCAGTATTTT
TRBV7-2	TRBJ2-3	.	.	CASSLAGTSTDTQYF	TGTGCCAGCAGCTTAGCAGGGACTAGCACAGATACGCAGTATTTT
TRBV11-3	TRBJ2-1	.	.	CASSLDRGAHNEQFF	TGTGCCAGCAGCTTAGACAGGGGGGCCCACAATGAGCAGTTCTTC
TRBV28	TRBJ1-5	.	.	CASSWTSGGGNQPQHF	TGTGCCAGCAGTTGGACGTCGGGGGGGGGCAATCAGCCCCAGCATTTT
TRBV28	TRBJ1-4	.	.	CASSQGVDEKLFF	TGTGCCAGCAGCCAGGGTGTCGATGAAAAACTGTTTTTT
TRBV6-5	TRBJ1-1	.	.	CASSYASVGGTEAFF	TGTGCCAGCAGTTACGCCTCCGTGGGGGGCACTGAAGCTTTCTTT
TRBV27	TRBJ2-2	.	.	CASSRGFDTGELFF	TGTGCCAGCAGCAGGGGTTTCGACACCGGGGAGCTGTTTTTT
TRBV6-5	TRBJ2-5	.	.	CASSYLGSRQETQYF	TGTGCCAGCAGTTACTTGGGCAGTCGGCAAGAGACCCAGTACTTC
TRBV20-1	TRBJ2-5	.	TRBD2	CSASRASGSLRETQYF	TGCAGTGCTAGTCGGGCTAGCGGGAGTTTGAGGGAGACCCAGTACTTC
TRBV6-5	TRBJ2-5	.	.	CASTGGDWRETQYF	TGTGCCAGCACTGGAGGGGATTGGAGGGAGACCCAGTACTTC
TRBV19	TRBJ2-2	.	TRBD1	CASRSLTGGPNTGELFF	TGTGCCAGTAGATCTTTAACAGGGGGCCCCAACACCGGGGAGCTGTTTTTT
TRBV10-2	TRBJ2-7	.	TRBD1	CASSGRGQGNEQYF	TGCGCCAGCAGTGGGAGGGGACAGGGCAACGAGCAGTACTTC
TRBV5-4	TRBJ2-6	.	.	CASSFARGAGANVLTF	TGTGCCAGCAGCTTCGCCAGGGGTGCTGGGGCCAACGTCCTGACTTTC
TRBV7-3	TRBJ2-3	.	TRBD1	CASSLNTGVETDTQYF	TGTGCCAGCAGCTTAAATACAGGGGTGGAGACAGATACGCAGTATTTT
TRBV12-3/TRBV12-4	TRBJ1-2	.	TRBD1	CASSTGDYGYTF	TGTGCCAGCAGTACAGGGGACTATGGCTACACCTTC